This note documents a single T cell receptor (beta chain) sequence. After extraction with the RNeasy kit, about 0.5 to 1 ug of the RNA was reverse transcribed using random hexamers. One entry per CDR3 protein, called by TCRdb with MiXCR from the immunoSEQ multiplex PCR reads. The sample includes about 240,000 distinct CDR3 sequences, about 95% of them seen just once. This sample stems from a study of CD8 T cells in Susac syndrome. The V end was cut by 2 bases, the J end by 0 bases, with 12 bases between. The CDR3 runs 16 residues. Germline-derived CDR1 and CDR2 are SGHRS and YFSETQ. The receptor comes from a human donor with Susac syndrome. This chain uses TRBV5-1 with TRBJ2-1, with a tentative D call TRBD1 (6 bases). Input material: CD4+ T cells from PBMCs. The CDR3 here is CASSLRRDTSYNEQFF. The CDR3 region has the DNA TGCGCCAGCAGCTTACGCCGGGACACCTCCTACAATGAGCAGTTCTTC.